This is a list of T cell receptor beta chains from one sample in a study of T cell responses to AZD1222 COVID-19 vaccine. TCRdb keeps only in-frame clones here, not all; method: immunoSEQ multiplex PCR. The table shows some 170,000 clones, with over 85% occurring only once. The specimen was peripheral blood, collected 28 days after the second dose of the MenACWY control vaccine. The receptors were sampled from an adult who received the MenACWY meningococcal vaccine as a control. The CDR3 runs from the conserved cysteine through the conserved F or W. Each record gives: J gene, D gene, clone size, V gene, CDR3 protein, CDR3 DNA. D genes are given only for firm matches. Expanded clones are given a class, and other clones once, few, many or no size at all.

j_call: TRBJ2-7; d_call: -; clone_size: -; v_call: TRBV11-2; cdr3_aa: CASSLEPSSYEQYF; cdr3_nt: TGTGCCAGCAGCTTAGAGCCAAGCTCCTACGAGCAGTACTTC
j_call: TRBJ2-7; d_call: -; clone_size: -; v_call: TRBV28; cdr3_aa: CASRGGDEQYF; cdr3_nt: TGTGCCAGCCGGGGTGGGGACGAGCAGTACTTC
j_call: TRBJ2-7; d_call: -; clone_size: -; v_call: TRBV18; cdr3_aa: CASSPPSYEQYF; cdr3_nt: TGTGCCAGCTCACCACCTTCCTACGAGCAGTACTTC
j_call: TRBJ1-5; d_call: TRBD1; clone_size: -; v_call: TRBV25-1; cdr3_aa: CASSGGTGFHQPQHF; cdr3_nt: TGTGCCAGCAGTGGGGGGACAGGGTTCCATCAGCCCCAGCATTTT
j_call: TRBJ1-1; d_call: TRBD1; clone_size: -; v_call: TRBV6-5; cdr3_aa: CASSPPAGGRTEAFF; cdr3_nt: TGTGCCAGCAGCCCCCCGGCAGGGGGCCGCACTGAAGCTTTCTTT
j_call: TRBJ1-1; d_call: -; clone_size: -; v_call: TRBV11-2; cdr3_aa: CAGRTALNTEAFF; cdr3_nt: TGTGCCGGAAGGACAGCATTGAACACTGAAGCTTTCTTT
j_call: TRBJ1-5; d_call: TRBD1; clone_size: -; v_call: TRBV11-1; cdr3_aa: CASSQDRGQPQHF; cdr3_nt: TGTGCCAGCAGCCAGGACAGGGGTCAGCCCCAGCATTTT
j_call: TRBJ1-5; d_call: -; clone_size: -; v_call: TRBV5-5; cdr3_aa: CASSLWGSNQPQHF; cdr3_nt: TGTGCCAGCAGCTTATGGGGCAGCAATCAGCCCCAGCATTTT
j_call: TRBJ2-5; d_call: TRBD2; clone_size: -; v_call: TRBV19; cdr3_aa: CASSIDGGGRETQYF; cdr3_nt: TGTGCCAGTAGTATAGACGGAGGCGGGAGAGAGACCCAGTACTTC
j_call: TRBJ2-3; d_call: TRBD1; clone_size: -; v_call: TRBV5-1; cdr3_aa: CASSSRDRNTDTQYF; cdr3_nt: TGCGCCAGCAGCTCCAGGGACAGGAACACAGATACGCAGTATTTT
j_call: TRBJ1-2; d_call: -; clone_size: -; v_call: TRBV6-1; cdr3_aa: CASSEGRRAQVGGYTF; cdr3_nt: TGTGCCAGCAGTGAAGGCAGAAGGGCACAGGTGGGTGGCTACACCTTC
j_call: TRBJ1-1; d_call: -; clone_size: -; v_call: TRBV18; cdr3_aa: CASSPPGQAAMAFF; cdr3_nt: TGTGCCAGCTCACCACCGGGGCAGGCCGCGATGGCTTTCTTT
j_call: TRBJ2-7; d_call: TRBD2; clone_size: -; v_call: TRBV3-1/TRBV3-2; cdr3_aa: CASSPKGSSGGRPSYEQYF; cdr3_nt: TGTGCCAGCAGCCCAAAGGGCTCTAGCGGGGGGCGTCCTTCCTACGAGCAGTACTTC
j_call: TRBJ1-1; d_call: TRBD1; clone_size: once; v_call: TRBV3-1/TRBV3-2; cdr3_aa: CASSRTGRARTEAFF; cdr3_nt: TGTGCCAGCAGCCGGACAGGGAGGGCGCGCACTGAAGCTTTCTTT
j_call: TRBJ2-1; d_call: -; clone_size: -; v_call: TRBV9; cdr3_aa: CASSVAGVSYNEQFF; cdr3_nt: TGTGCCAGCAGCGTAGCGGGGGTTTCCTACAATGAGCAGTTCTTC
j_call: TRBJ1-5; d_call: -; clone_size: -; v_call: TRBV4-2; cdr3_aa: CASSQDVRGLYSNQPQHF; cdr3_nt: TGTGCCAGCAGCCAAGATGTGCGGGGCCTCTATAGCAATCAGCCCCAGCATTTT
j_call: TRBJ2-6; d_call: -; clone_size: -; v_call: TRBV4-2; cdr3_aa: CASSQRFLGANVLTF; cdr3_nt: TGTGCCAGCAGCCAGAGGTTTCTCGGGGCCAACGTCCTGACTTTC
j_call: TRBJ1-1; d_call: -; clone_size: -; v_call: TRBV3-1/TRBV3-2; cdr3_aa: CASSRKTENTEAFF; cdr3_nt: TGTGCCAGCAGCCGAAAGACAGAGAACACTGAAGCTTTCTTT
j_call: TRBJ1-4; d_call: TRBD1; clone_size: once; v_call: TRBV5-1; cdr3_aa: CASSFGQGRGYEKLFF; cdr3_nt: TGCGCCAGCAGCTTCGGACAGGGTCGTGGTTACGAAAAACTGTTTTTT
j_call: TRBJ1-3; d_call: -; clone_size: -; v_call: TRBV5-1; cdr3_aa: CASTNPGSGNTIYF; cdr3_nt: TGCGCCAGCACCAATCCGGGCTCTGGAAACACCATATATTTT
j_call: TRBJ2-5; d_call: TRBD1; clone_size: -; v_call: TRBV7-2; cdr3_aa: CASSLGQAETQYF; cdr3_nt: TGTGCCAGCAGCTTGGGACAGGCGGAGACCCAGTACTTC
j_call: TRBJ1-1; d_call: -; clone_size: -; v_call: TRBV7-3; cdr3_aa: CASSPQKNTEAFF; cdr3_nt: TGTGCCAGCAGTCCACAGAAGAACACTGAAGCTTTCTTT
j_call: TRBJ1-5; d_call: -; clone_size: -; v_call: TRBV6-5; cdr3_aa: CASRGVGHQPQHF; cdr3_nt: TGTGCCAGCAGAGGGGTGGGGCATCAGCCCCAGCATTTT
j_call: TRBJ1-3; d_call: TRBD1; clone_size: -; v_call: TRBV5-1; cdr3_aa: CASSLAETGGPGNTIYF; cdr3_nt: TGCGCCAGCAGCTTGGCCGAGACAGGGGGGCCTGGAAACACCATATATTTT
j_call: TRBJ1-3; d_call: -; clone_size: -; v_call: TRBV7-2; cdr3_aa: CASIPPGGNTIYF; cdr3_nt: TGTGCCAGCATCCCACCCGGGGGAAACACCATATATTTT